The 17 T cell receptor beta chains below were found in one sample sequenced in a study of cytomegalovirus exposure and HLA in healthy donors. Vbeta (60) and Jbeta (13) primers were used in the PCR. Produced via immunoSEQ multiplex PCR; TCRdb's table is partial and in-frame only. Altogether 110,000 to 150,000 clones are present, nearly 80% being singletons, with the ten largest covering 1.5% to 2%. Sequenced: PBMCs. These receptors were taken from a woman aged 25 to 39 in good health and CMV-seronegative.

V gene TRBV11-2 combines with J gene TRBJ2-1; no clear D gene. CDR3 length: 14 amino acids. Trimming took off 1 base at V and 1 base at J, with 5 bases between the two ends. Germline V gene lookup returns CDR1 SGHAT and CDR2 FQNNGV. CDR3 in amino acids: CASSLAISYNEQFF. CDR3 bases: TGTGCCAGCAGCTTAGCCATTTCCTACAATGAGCAGTTCTTC.

The chain recombines TRBV14 with TRBJ1-2; perhaps TRBD1 as D (5 bases). From germline, CDR1 is SGHDN and CDR2 FVKESK. CDR3 length equals 14 residues. The V end was cut by 0 bases, the J end by 8 bases, with 13 bases between. The CDR3 sequence is CASSQDRGARGYTF. Written as DNA, the CDR3 is TGTGCCAGCAGCCAAGATAGGGGCGCCCGAGGCTACACCTTC. The variable domain in full, completed from reference TRBV14 and TRBJ1-2, reads EAGVTQFPSHSVIEKGQTVTLRCDPISGHDNLYWYRRVMGKEIKFLLHFVKESKQDESGMPNNRFLAERTGGTYSTLKVQPAELEDSGVYFCASSQDRGARGYTFGSGTRLTVV.

The chain carries TRBV11-2 and TRBJ2-1; 11 nucleotides align to TRBD2. V trimming: 2 bases; J trimming: 7 bases; junction bases outside the gene matches: 4. The CDR3 covers 15 residues. Germline-derived CDR1 and CDR2 are SGHAT and FQNNGV. The CDR3 protein is CASSLTSGGVNEQFF. The CDR3 DNA follows: TGTGCCAGCAGCTTAACTAGCGGGGGAGTGAATGAGCAGTTCTTC.

The chain links TRBV10-1 to TRBJ2-1; possibly TRBD1 for D (6 bases). The CDR3 loop spans 11 amino acids. CDR1 is WNHNN and CDR2 is SYGVQD in the germline V gene (reference sequence). V gave up 8 bases and J gave up 10 bases, with 12 bases separating them. CDR3 bases: TGCGCCAGCCCGGACAGTTGCGAGCAGTTCTTC. The encoded protein is CASPDSCEQFF.

The genes are TRBV12-5 and TRBJ1-1; 7 bases align to TRBD1. Germline CDR1 is LGHNT and CDR2 is FRNRAP. V lost 7 bases to trimming and J lost 3 bases; unmatched junction nucleotides: 8. The length of the CDR3 is 14 residues. The DNA of the CDR3 is TGTGCTAGTGACCCGACAGGGACTTACACTGAAGCTTTCTTT. It codes for CASDPTGTYTEAFF.

As regards this clone: Additional DNA sequences in this sample encode the identical CDR3. V usage is TRBV4-1 and J usage is TRBJ1-1; possible D gene TRBD1, 6 bases. CDR3 size: 17 residues. Trimming stripped 0 bases from V and 5 bases from J, with 19 bases between. The germline V gene has CDR1 MGHRA and CDR2 YSYEKL. The CDR3 DNA reads TGCGCCAGCAGCCAAGATTATGGGGCGGGGGCGCGGACTGAAGCTTTCTTT. Its translation: CASSQDYGAGARTEAFF.

The V gene is TRBV6-1, the J gene TRBJ1-2, with a weak D call TRBD1 (6 bases). Trimming shortened V by 3 bases and J by 0 bases, and 11 bases separated the two germline ends. CDR3 length: 15 residues. Germline V gene sequence: CDR1 MNHNS, CDR2 SASEGT. CDR3 region: CASSERTGPNYGYTF. In DNA, the CDR3 is TGTGCCAGCAGTGAGCGAACAGGGCCTAACTATGGCTACACCTTC.

The chain carries TRBV7-9 and TRBJ2-3; D perhaps matches TRBD2 (6 bases). The V and J ends lost 1 base and 6 bases respectively, with 8 bases between them. CDR1 and CDR2 (germline): SEHNR, FQNEAQ (reference sequence). The CDR3 length is 13 residues. CDR3 nucleotides: TGTGCCAGCAGCTTAGTAGCGGCTGATACGCAGTATTTT. This encodes CASSLVAADTQYF.

The chain combines TRBV5-6 with TRBJ2-3; D may be TRBD2 (7 bases). Trimming took off 1 base at V and 0 bases at J, with 12 bases between the two ends. CDR1 and CDR2 from the germline V gene are SGHDT and YYEEEE. The CDR3 consists of 16 residues. For the CDR3, the DNA is TGTGCCAGCAGCTTGAGCGGGACAACTAGCACAGATACGCAGTATTTT. Its protein product is CASSLSGTTSTDTQYF.

The chain employs TRBV9 and TRBJ2-3, with 9 bases matching TRBD1. V trimming: 3 bases; J trimming: 0 bases; junction bases outside the gene matches: 11. CDR3 size: 18 residues. Germline-derived CDR1 and CDR2 are SGDLS and YYNGEE. CDR3 sequence: CASSAQIGTGPSTDTQYF. The CDR3 DNA follows: TGTGCCAGCAGCGCCCAAATTGGGACAGGGCCAAGCACAGATACGCAGTATTTT.

In its sample, this clone was seen once. This rearrangement joins TRBV4-3 to TRBJ1-6, with no clear D. V lost 1 base, J lost 5 bases, and 24 bases lay in between. The germline V gene has CDR1 LGHNA and CDR2 YSLEER. The CDR3 is 20 amino acids. As DNA, the CDR3 is TGCGCCAGCAGCCAAGTCCGGGTCACCCTCAGCGTCCTGAATAATTCACCCCTCCACTTT. This translates into CASSQVRVTLSVLNNSPLHF.

The CDR3 nucleotides are TGTGCCAGCAGCTTGGGACAGGGAACGGGCTATAATTCACCCCTCCACTTT. This codes for CASSLGQGTGYNSPLHF. V usage is TRBV5-6 and J usage is TRBJ1-6; 7 bases match TRBD1. The ends lost 0 bases at V and 3 bases at J; junction bases unmatched: 6. Germline loops: CDR1 SGHDT, CDR2 YYEEEE. This CDR3 is 17 amino acids long.

The rearrangement uses TRBV29-1 and TRBJ1-1; perhaps TRBD1 as D (5 bases). The germline CDR1 and CDR2 sequences are SQVTM and ANQGSEA. Trimming took 4 bases from V and 1 from J, leaving 10 bases between them. The CDR3 consists of 13 residues. CDR3 region: CSVGRGTNTEAFF. CDR3 sequence (DNA): TGCAGCGTTGGTCGGGGGACGAACACTGAAGCTTTCTTT.

The CDR3 spells CAWSVGVWQFF. The CDR3 bases are TGTGCCTGGAGTGTAGGGGTATGGCAGTTCTTC. The chain employs TRBV30 and TRBJ2-1; D might be TRBD1 (5 bases). CDR3 length equals 11 residues. Germline V gene lookup returns CDR1 GTSNPN and CDR2 SVGIG (reference sequence). V gave up 0 bases and J gave up 12 bases, with 9 bases separating them.

The chain combines TRBV19 with TRBJ1-2; 7 bases match TRBD1. Germline lookup yields CDR1 LNHDA and CDR2 SQIVND (reference sequence). Losses at the gene ends were 2 bases for V and 5 bases for J; bases not matched to a gene: 5. The CDR3 is 14 residues long. The chain's CDR3 is CASSITDRSYGYTF. CDR3 coding DNA: TGTGCCAGTAGTATAACGGACAGGTCGTATGGCTACACCTTC.

The chain recombines TRBV10-3 with TRBJ2-3, with a tentative D call TRBD2 (6 bases). The CDR3 has 16 amino acids. V lost 6 bases, J lost 3 bases, and 19 bases lay in between. Germline assignment: CDR1 ENHRY and CDR2 SYGVKD. This CDR3 is CAISIRLARGTDTQYF. The CDR3 nucleotides read TGTGCCATCAGCATACGTCTAGCGCGGGGAACAGATACGCAGTATTTT.

The chain has TRBV5-4 and TRBJ2-2; D is unresolved. Trimming shortened V by 0 bases and J by 5 bases, and 11 bases separated the two germline ends. Germline-derived CDR1 and CDR2 are SGHNT and YYREEE (reference sequence). The CDR3 spans 15 residues. The CDR3 is CASSLERTGTGELFF. The CDR3 DNA reads TGTGCCAGCAGCTTGGAACGAACCGGGACCGGGGAGCTGTTTTTT.